The 8 T cell receptor beta chains below come from one sample, sequenced in a study of HIV-infected patients and healthy controls. TCRdb reprocessed the 5' RACE reads via MiXCR and lists one record per CDR3 protein. The sample contains about 64,000 distinct CDR3 sequences, 15% to 20% of which appear only once. Sequencing used CD4+ T cells from blood. The receptor source for this set is a human donor in good health.

The rearrangement uses TRBV11-2 and TRBJ1-1, with TRBD1 as a possible D gene (5 bases). This CDR3 has 13 residues. Trimming stripped 0 bases from V and 9 bases from J, with 11 bases between. Germline V CDR1 and CDR2: SGHAT, FQNNGV. The CDR3 DNA reads TGTGCCAGCAGCTTAGATTTTGGGGCGCAAGCTTTCTTT. Residues: CASSLDFGAQAFF.

This clonotype has a count of ten or more. The chain has TRBV7-8 and TRBJ2-2, with D possibly being TRBD1 (5 bases). Looked up from germline, CDR1 is SGHVS and CDR2 is FQNEAQ. The CDR3 extends over 14 amino acids. The ends were cut back, 6 bases at V and 5 bases at J, with 13 bases in the middle. The CDR3 nucleotides read TGTGCCAGCAGTTCCGCAGGGTTGACCGGGGAGCTGTTTTTT. Translating gives CASSSAGLTGELFF.

V is TRBV12-3 or TRBV12-4 and J is TRBJ1-5; D not resolved. The CDR3 totals 14 residues. The V and J ends lost 1 base and 7 bases respectively, with 11 bases between them. CDR3 sequence reads: CASSLGRVGQPQHF. The DNA for the CDR3 is TGTGCCAGCAGTTTAGGGAGGGTGGGACAGCCCCAGCATTTT.

This clonotype was recorded at least ten times. J is TRBJ2-5 and V is TRBV14; 7 nucleotides line up with TRBD2. From germline, CDR1 is SGHDN and CDR2 FVKESK. This CDR3 has 16 residues. V lost 4 bases to trimming and J lost 5 bases; unmatched junction nucleotides: 13. The CDR3 spells CASSPGRVAWAETQYF. The DNA for the CDR3 is TGTGCCAGCAGCCCGGGGAGGGTTGCTTGGGCGGAGACCCAGTACTTC.

In this sample, this clonotype turned up a few times. The rearrangement joins TRBV4-3 to TRBJ1-2; D unresolved. The CDR3 consists of 14 residues. V lost 0 bases and J 8 bases, leaving 13 bases between the germline ends. Germline V CDR1 and CDR2: LGHNA, YSLEER. The CDR3 sequence: CASSQDLYWLGYTF. The CDR3 bases are TGCGCCAGCAGCCAAGATTTATATTGGTTAGGCTACACCTTC.

This clonotype turned up a few times. The genes are TRBV10-3 and TRBJ2-1; 7 nucleotides line up with TRBD2. V lost 4 bases to trimming and J lost 5 bases; unmatched junction nucleotides: 14. Per germline, CDR1 ENHRY and CDR2 SYGVKD. The CDR3 is made up of 17 amino acids. In DNA, the CDR3 is TGTGCCATCAGTGGCTCTTCCTCTTCCGGGAGGAACAATGAGCAGTTCTTC. Translation gives CAISGSSSSGRNNEQFF.

This clonotype was detected ten times or more. The chain employs TRBV20-1 and TRBJ1-1; D unresolved. V was shortened by 0 bases and J by 7 bases, with 9 bases between the two germline ends. CDR1 DFQATT and CDR2 SNEGSKA come from the germline V gene (reference sequence). This CDR3 region has 12 residues. The CDR3, as DNA: TGCAGTGCTAGAGAGAGCGGCCGTGAAGCTTTCTTT. Its translation: CSARESGREAFF.

At least ten counts were recorded for this clonotype. The chain has TRBV10-3 and TRBJ2-1; D perhaps matches TRBD1 (6 bases). The germline CDR1 and CDR2 sequences are ENHRY and SYGVKD. The length of the CDR3 is 11 residues. V lost 10 bases and J lost 5, with 9 bases in between. CDR3 sequence reads: CATAGDNEQFF. The CDR3 DNA follows: TGTGCCACCGCAGGGGACAATGAGCAGTTCTTC.